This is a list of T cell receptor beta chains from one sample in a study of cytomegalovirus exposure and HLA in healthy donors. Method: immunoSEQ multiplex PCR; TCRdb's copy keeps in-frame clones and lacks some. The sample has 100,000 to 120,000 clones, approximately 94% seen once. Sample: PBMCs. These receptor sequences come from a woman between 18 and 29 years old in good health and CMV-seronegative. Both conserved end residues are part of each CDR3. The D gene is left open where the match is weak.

CASLKQPGGGETQYF,TGTGCCAGCCTCAAGCAACCCGGGGGTGGTGAGACCCAGTACTTC,NA,TRBJ2-5,TRBV5-5
CASSGRGPVNQPQHF,TGTGCCAGCAGCGGCAGGGGGCCAGTCAATCAGCCCCAGCATTTT,TRBD1,TRBJ1-5,TRBV6-1
CASSLTAQGFIQYF,TGTGCCAGCAGCTTAACCGCACAGGGGTTCATTCAGTACTTC,TRBD1,TRBJ2-4,TRBV11-1
CASSEPGGLRGYTF,TGTGCCAGCAGTGAACCTGGGGGGTTGCGAGGCTACACCTTC,NA,TRBJ1-2,TRBV6-1
CAISESKYGVETQYF,TGTGCCATCAGTGAGTCGAAGTATGGAGTCGAGACCCAGTACTTC,NA,TRBJ2-5,TRBV10-3
CASSRSAAEELFF,TGTGCCAGCAGCAGAAGCGCTGCGGAGGAGCTGTTTTTT,NA,TRBJ2-2,TRBV28
CASSREAYGYTF,TGTGCCAGCAGCCGGGAGGCTTATGGCTACACCTTC,NA,TRBJ1-2,TRBV14
CASSSTSGGMNIQYF,TGTGCCAGCAGTTCGACTAGCGGGGGAATGAACATTCAGTACTTC,TRBD2,TRBJ2-4,TRBV6-6
CASSGPGTADTEAFF,TGTGCCAGCAGCGGACCGGGAACCGCGGACACTGAAGCTTTCTTT,NA,TRBJ1-1,TRBV5-8
CASSLAPAGGRNTEAFF,TGTGCCAGCAGCTTAGCTCCGGCAGGGGGCCGGAACACTGAAGCTTTCTTT,TRBD1,TRBJ1-1,TRBV7-8
CAWSVGAYQETQYF,TGTGCCTGGAGTGTAGGGGCGTACCAAGAGACCCAGTACTTC,NA,TRBJ2-5,TRBV30